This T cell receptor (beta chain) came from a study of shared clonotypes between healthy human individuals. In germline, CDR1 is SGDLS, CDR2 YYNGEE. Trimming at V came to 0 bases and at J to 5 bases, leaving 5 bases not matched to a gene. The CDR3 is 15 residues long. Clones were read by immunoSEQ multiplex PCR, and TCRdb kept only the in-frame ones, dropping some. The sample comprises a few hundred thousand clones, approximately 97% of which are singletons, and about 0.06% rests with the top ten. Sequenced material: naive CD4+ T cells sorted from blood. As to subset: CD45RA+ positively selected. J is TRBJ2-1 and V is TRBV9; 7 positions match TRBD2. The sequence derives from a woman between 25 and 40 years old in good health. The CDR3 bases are TGTGCCAGCAGCGTAGGGGACTACCCGAACAATGAGCAGTTCTTC. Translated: CASSVGDYPNNEQFF.